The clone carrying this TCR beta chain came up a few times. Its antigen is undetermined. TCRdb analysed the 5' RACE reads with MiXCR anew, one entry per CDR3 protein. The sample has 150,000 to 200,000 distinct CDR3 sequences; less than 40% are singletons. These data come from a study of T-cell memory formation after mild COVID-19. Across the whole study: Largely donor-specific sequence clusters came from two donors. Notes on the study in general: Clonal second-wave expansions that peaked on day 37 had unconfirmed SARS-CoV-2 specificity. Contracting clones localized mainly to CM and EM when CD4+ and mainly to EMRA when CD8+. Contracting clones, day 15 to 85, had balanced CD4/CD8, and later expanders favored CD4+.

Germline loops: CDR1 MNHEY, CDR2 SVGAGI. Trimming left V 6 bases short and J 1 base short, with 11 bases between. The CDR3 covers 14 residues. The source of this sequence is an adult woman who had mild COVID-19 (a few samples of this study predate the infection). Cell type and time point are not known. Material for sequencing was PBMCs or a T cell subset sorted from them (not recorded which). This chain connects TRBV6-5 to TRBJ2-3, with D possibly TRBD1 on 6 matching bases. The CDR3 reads CASRGPGGTDTQYF. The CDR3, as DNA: TGTGCCAGCAGGGGGCCAGGGGGCACAGATACGCAGTATTTT.